This TCR beta chain was sequenced in a study of metastatic and nonmetastatic thyroid tumors. Study background: Both malignant and benign thyroid patients supplied peripheral blood and tumor or nodule tissue samples, across which the repertoires of these patients were then compared.

Whole-study findings and limits: For both blood and tumor, malignant thyroid tumors reportedly showed significantly higher TCR beta diversity than benign nodules did.

The CDR3 runs 16 residues. V gave up 4 bases and J gave up 5 bases; unmatched junction bases: 4. CDR1 and CDR2 (germline): MNHEY, SVGAGI. Original analysis: Clinicopathological groups of papillary thyroid cancer showed CDR3 differences that were used to build a distant-metastasis classifier. TCRdb reprocessed the PCR reads using MiXCR. The authors' filters were not applied to this entry. The data contain 55,000 or so clones, around a sixth of them singletons. This clone was picked up many times. Its antigen is currently unknown. Prior to thyroid surgery, none of the patients had received any treatment. The source is a female donor with papillary thyroid cancer or a benign thyroid nodule (not recorded which). Some clones in this sample may be carry-over from other donors' samples. The sequenced sample consisted of blood. The V and J genes are TRBV6-5 and TRBJ2-1; 14 bases line up with TRBD2. CDR3 sequence (DNA): TGTGCCAGCAGTTCGCCGGGACTAGCGGGAGACAATGAGCAGTTCTTC. Its protein product is CASSSPGLAGDNEQFF.